These 12 T cell receptor beta chains came from one sample sequenced in a study of blood T cell repertoires in COVID-19. Repertoires were generated with immunoSEQ multiplex PCR, while TCRdb's copy carries only in-frame clones and drops some. The table includes over 110,000 clones, about 87% detected once. The sequenced sample consisted of PBMCs or T cells enriched from blood (not recorded which). The origin of the receptors is a man aged 45-65 years in a cohort exposed to, infected with or recovered from COVID-19 (not recorded which).

The V and J genes are TRBV20-1 and TRBJ2-1; D is possibly TRBD2 (6 bases). The germline V gene has CDR1 DFQATT and CDR2 SNEGSKA (reference sequence). With 4 bases removed from V and 10 bases from J, the gap between germline ends came to 11 bases. This CDR3 has 11 amino acids. DNA of the CDR3: TGCAGTGCTAATAGCGGCAACGAGCAGTTCTTC. Protein: CSANSGNEQFF.

V is TRBV6-5 and J is TRBJ2-3; possibly TRBD2 for D (6 bases). Germline assignment: CDR1 MNHEY and CDR2 SVGAGI. The CDR3 runs to 14 residues. Trimming took off 7 bases at V and 5 bases at J, with 16 bases between the two ends. The CDR3 sequence is CASTAAGTGDTQYF. CDR3 nucleotide sequence: TGTGCCAGCACAGCCGCGGGGACGGGAGATACGCAGTATTTT.

This chain links TRBV6-5 with TRBJ1-1, with D possibly being TRBD1 (6 bases). Germline lookup yields CDR1 MNHEY and CDR2 SVGAGI. The CDR3 is 13 residues long. V was shortened by 3 bases and J by 8 bases, with 13 bases between the two germline ends. The CDR3 bases are TGTGCCAGCAGTTATAACAGGGAGACGGAAGCTTTCTTT. Translating gives CASSYNRETEAFF.

The chain uses TRBV7-2 and TRBJ2-5; D is unresolved. Trimming shortened V by 5 bases and J by 4 bases, and 11 bases separated the two germline ends. Germline V gene sequence: CDR1 SGHTA, CDR2 FQGNSA. The CDR3 sequence is 13 residues long. CDR3 coding DNA: TGTGCCAGCAGCCCGCCCCCGGGAGAGACCCAGTACTTC. It yields the protein CASSPPPGETQYF. The whole variable domain, filled in from reference TRBV7-2 and TRBJ2-5, reads GAGVSQSPSNKVTEKGKDVELRCDPISGHTALYWYRQSLGQGLEFLIYFQGNSAPDKSGLPSDRFSAERTGGSVSTLTIQRTQQEDSAVYLCASSPPPGETQYFGPGTRLLVL.

This rearrangement joins TRBV6-5 to TRBJ2-1, with a tentative D call TRBD2 (5 bases). The CDR3 contains 15 residues. Trimming cost V 5 bases and J 4 bases, with 15 bases left between them. The V gene's germline CDR1 is MNHEY and CDR2 SVGAGI. The CDR3 here is CASSSGPPPYNEQFF. The DNA of the CDR3 is TGTGCCAGCAGTAGCGGCCCCCCCCCTTACAATGAGCAGTTCTTC.

V gene TRBV10-2 combines with J gene TRBJ1-2; D might be TRBD1 (6 bases). V lost 2 bases and J 8 bases, leaving 12 bases between the germline ends. The germline gives CDR1 WSHSY, CDR2 SAAADI. The CDR3 covers 13 residues. In DNA form, the CDR3 reads TGCGCCAGCAGTGAGGCAGGGGCGGGCGGCTACACCTTC. Protein product: CASSEAGAGGYTF.

The rearrangement links TRBV5-1 to TRBJ1-2, with a possible D match to TRBD1 (5 bases). Between the trimmed V and J ends, which lost 4 bases and 4 bases, there was a span of 11 bases. Germline loops: CDR1 SGHRS, CDR2 YFSETQ. The CDR3 extends over 13 amino acids. The CDR3 DNA sequence: TGCGCCAGCAGCCGAAGGGGCGGCTATGGCTACACCTTC. It specifies CASSRRGGYGYTF.

This rearrangement joins TRBV7-2 to TRBJ1-1; D not certain. This CDR3 is 13 amino acids long. Trimming cost V 2 bases and J 6 bases, with 10 bases left between them. CDR1 and CDR2 (germline): SGHTA, FQGNSA. The chain's CDR3 is CASSLRTGSEAFF. Written as DNA, the CDR3 is TGTGCCAGCAGCTTACGGACTGGCTCTGAAGCTTTCTTT. Looking up the rest from reference TRBV7-2 and TRBJ1-1 gives the full variable domain: GAGVSQSPSNKVTEKGKDVELRCDPISGHTALYWYRQSLGQGLEFLIYFQGNSAPDKSGLPSDRFSAERTGGSVSTLTIQRTQQEDSAVYLCASSLRTGSEAFFGQGTRLTVV.

The rearrangement uses TRBV19 and TRBJ1-5, with D perhaps matching TRBD1 (6 bases). Germline V lookup: CDR1 LNHDA, CDR2 SQIVND (reference sequence). V was pared by 3 bases and J by 2 bases, with 14 bases between. The CDR3 is 16 amino acids. CDR3 sequence (DNA): TGTGCCAGTAGTATGGGGGCCATTGGGGGCAATCAGCCCCAGCATTTT. Amino acid sequence: CASSMGAIGGNQPQHF. The full variable domain, in which reference TRBV19 and TRBJ1-5 provide the parts outside the CDR3, is DGGITQSPKYLFRKEGQNVTLSCEQNLNHDAMYWYRQDPGQGLRLIYYSQIVNDFQKGDIAEGYSVSREKKESFPLTVTSAQKNPTAFYLCASSMGAIGGNQPQHFGDGTRLSIL.

The rearrangement joins TRBV7-8 to TRBJ2-2; D is undetermined. V lost 5 bases and J lost 6, with 13 bases in between. Germline values: CDR1 SGHVS, CDR2 FQNEAQ. The CDR3 extends over 14 amino acids. The CDR3 DNA is TGTGCCAGCAGCCCCCCCGAGGTCGCCGGGGAGCTGTTTTTT. It yields the protein CASSPPEVAGELFF.

J is TRBJ1-1 and V is TRBV18; D ambiguous. V dropped 2 bases and J dropped 3 bases, with 7 bases sitting between them. CDR1 KGHSH and CDR2 LQKENI come from the germline V gene. CDR3 length: 13 residues. The CDR3 nucleotides are TGTGCCAGCTCACCAGGGAGGGACACTGAAGCTTTCTTT. Residues: CASSPGRDTEAFF. Full variable domain (missing parts from reference TRBV18 and TRBJ1-1): NAGVMQNPRHLVRRRGQEARLRCSPMKGHSHVYWYRQLPEEGLKFMVYLQKENIIDESGMPKERFSAEFPKEGPSILRIQQVVRGDSAAYFCASSPGRDTEAFFGQGTRLTVV.

This clone has only a few counts. The J gene is TRBJ2-1, the V gene TRBV9; tentatively, D is TRBD2 (6 bases). From germline, CDR1 is SGDLS and CDR2 YYNGEE. The CDR3 has 16 amino acids. V shed 2 bases and J shed 7 bases, with 19 bases lying between them. The CDR3 is CASSVVSGRQLNEQFF. The CDR3 bases are TGTGCCAGCAGCGTCGTGAGCGGGCGACAATTGAATGAGCAGTTCTTC.